This record concerns one T cell receptor beta chain sequence. This clonotype has more than one count but fewer than ten. Which antigen it targets is not known. No much larger clone is present one base from it, and per-base qualities are unavailable. Donors were six healthy women forming three monozygous twin pairs. All three twin pairs had been raised together and were thought likely to have encountered the same vaccines and infectious agents. RNA was isolated from peripheral blood mononuclear cells and used to prepare TCR cDNA libraries. Taken from the germline V gene, the CDR1 and CDR2 loops are SGHRS and YFSETQ. From cysteine to phenylalanine, the CDR3 is 14 amino acids long. The kept DNA is CDR3 alone, 42 bases in frame from the first base. Trimming costs V 4 bases and J 1 base, and their ends lie 11 bases apart. The sample belongs to a study of identical twins' blood T cells (dated by TCRdb to about 2013). Looking at the study overall: The 12 libraries, six for the alpha chain and six for the beta chain, together yielded approximately 48 million Illumina reads. The study compared TCR alpha and beta chain repertoires of three pairs of monozygous twins using next-generation sequencing to assess genetic influence on repertoire formation.

Library generation was performed with 5' RACE. Instrument used: Illumina Genome Analyzer IIx. RNA-based TCR cDNA libraries were prepared by a previously described protocol with several modifications. Sample-specific barcodes were introduced on both ends of each TCR cDNA library during cDNA synthesis and amplification to prevent cross-contamination. The authors' analysis ran thus. Between about 100,000 and nearly 550,000 clonotypes were identified per individual, and roughly 2.2 to 3.6 million CDR3-containing reads were obtained per library. Reads carrying improper barcode index combinations were removed, after which the MiTCR software was used to build a cloneset for each library. While assembling CDR3 clonotypes, MiTCR corrected PCR and sequencing errors and either filtered or rescued low-quality reads. Artificial out-of-frame clonotypes were removed by being mapped to in-frame sequences, with one indel in the CDR3 allowed. Similarity in V and J gene usage between donors was calculated as the Jensen-Shannon divergence divided by the mean entropy. The public reads were run again by TCRdb, first through fastp at Q25 and then through MiXCR, and only productive beta chains were kept. One record per CDR3 amino acid sequence lists the most common genes and DNA. The V and J calls and clone size are TCRdb's, not the authors'. This sample comprises 350,000 to 450,000 distinct CDR3 sequences, 28% of them detected only once. The ten largest clones capture 5.5% to 6.5% of the sample.

The investigation overall reported the following: Because the twins were raised together, environmental influences could not be ruled out as an explanation for the similarity between twins. The study stated that the proposed role of the TCRalpha J segment in MHC recognition during thymic selection needs to be validated by independent studies. Among the most abundant TCRbeta clonotypes, every donor shared more CDR3 sequences with her own twin than with unrelated donors. The number of CDR3 clonotypes shared between two donors was mainly determined by the product of the cloneset sizes of the two donors, and no clear deviation from this trend was shown by twins. V gene usage, even among non-selected out-of-frame TCRbeta clonotypes, was reported to be markedly more similar within twin pairs than between unrelated donors.

The receptor chain draws on TRBV5-1 and TRBJ1-1, with the D gene not confidently named. The source material was PBMCs. This receptor was obtained from a woman aged 18-49 years in good health. The CDR3 loop reads CASSRGIENTEAFF. The sequenced DNA is TGCGCCAGCAGCCGGGGAATAGAGAACACTGAAGCTTTCTTT.